This paragraph covers one T cell receptor beta chain sequence. This sample was included in a study of blood T cell repertoires in COVID-19. As for the study in general: Acute and convalescent COVID-19 samples came from the United States, Italy and Spain. The cDNA or gDNA used as material had been derived from T cells, B-cell-depleted T cells, or PBMCs.

How the authors handled the data: For nucleated cells, counts were estimated from reference gene primer amplification. TCRdb keeps only in-frame clones here, not all; method: immunoSEQ multiplex PCR. That table furnishes V, J and clone size, whereas the DNA furnished D and trimming. The sample has 130,000 to 150,000 clones, 80% to 90% seen once. The V segment lost 4 bases and the J segment 3 bases; nucleotides outside the gene matches: 7. Germline V gives CDR1 SGDLS, CDR2 YYNGEE. This CDR3 spans 16 amino acids. This clonotype originated in a woman aged 50 to 60 with acute or convalescent COVID-19. The gene calls are TRBV9 and TRBJ2-1, with 10 nucleotides matching TRBD1. What was sequenced was peripheral blood. CDR3 coding DNA: TGTGCCAGCAGCACCAGAGGGGACAGGGGCTACAATGAGCAGTTCTTC. Encoded protein: CASSTRGDRGYNEQFF.